Listed below are T cell receptor beta chains from one sample, sequenced in a study of control samples from healthy donors and cancer patients. The method was immunoSEQ multiplex PCR; TCRdb's version includes in-frame clones alone and lacks a portion of them. The sample contains under 200,000 clones, 90% to 95% of which appear only once. Sequenced input: blood. These receptors all come from a woman in her 30s in good health. CDR3s include the opening cysteine and the closing phenylalanine or tryptophan. The order of the fields is J gene, clone size, V gene, D gene, CDR3 DNA, CDR3 protein. A D gene is named only where the DNA matches it firmly. Clone size is shown for a subset of rows, as once, few, many or a class of expanded clone.

TRBJ1-1	NA	TRBV18	NA	TGTGCCAGCTCACCCGGAGGAAGCACTGAAGCTTTCTTT	CASSPGGSTEAFF
TRBJ1-2	once	TRBV7-2	TRBD1	TGTGCCAGCAGCTTAGGGACAGGGGGCTCCGTTGGCTACACCTTC	CASSLGTGGSVGYTF
TRBJ1-4	NA	TRBV19	NA	TGTGCCAGTAGTATCAGTCAGGGCATTAATGAAAAACTGTTTTTT	CASSISQGINEKLFF
TRBJ1-2	once	TRBV20-1	NA	TGCAGTGCTAGCTCTGGCTACACCTTC	CSASSGYTF
TRBJ1-2	NA	TRBV5-4	TRBD1	TGTGCCAGCAGCTTGAGGGACAGCCCCTCGAATAACTATGGCTACACCTTC	CASSLRDSPSNNYGYTF
TRBJ2-7	NA	TRBV19	TRBD1	TGTGCCAGTAGTATAACGGGACAGGTCTCCTACGAGCAGTACTTC	CASSITGQVSYEQYF
TRBJ2-4	NA	TRBV7-8	TRBD1	TGTGCCAGCAGCCCCCGGACAGGGTCGGACATTCAGTACTTC	CASSPRTGSDIQYF
TRBJ1-6	NA	TRBV2	TRBD1	TGTGCCAGCAGTGACGAGGACAGGGCGAGGTCACCCCTCCACTTT	CASSDEDRARSPLHF
TRBJ2-2	NA	TRBV4-2	TRBD2	TGTGCCAGCAGCCCTGGCCGGGGACTAGCGCCTAACACCGGGGAGCTGTTTTTT	CASSPGRGLAPNTGELFF
TRBJ2-5	NA	TRBV4-3	TRBD2	TGCGCCAGCAGCGAAGCGGGAGGGCCGGAGACCCAGTACTTC	CASSEAGGPETQYF
TRBJ2-6	NA	TRBV5-4	TRBD2	TGTGCCAGCAGCGGCCGACTAGCACCTGGGGCCAACGTCCTGACTTTC	CASSGRLAPGANVLTF
TRBJ2-1	once	TRBV7-3	TRBD2	TGTGCCAGCAGCTTAGTGGAGGGACTAGCGGGATACAATGAGCAGTTCTTC	CASSLVEGLAGYNEQFF
TRBJ1-5	NA	TRBV10-3	TRBD1	TGTGCCATCAGGGGGGGACAGGGTCAGCCCCAGCATTTT	CAIRGGQGQPQHF
TRBJ2-3	NA	TRBV6-5	NA	TGTGCCAGCAGTTCGGGTTTAGATACGCAGTATTTT	CASSSGLDTQYF
TRBJ1-1	NA	TRBV29-1	NA	TGCAGCGCGTCGCTCAACAGGGTTACTGAAGCTTTCTTT	CSASLNRVTEAFF
TRBJ2-1	NA	TRBV19	NA	TGTGCCAGTAGTATAGATGGCGAGAATGAGCAGTTCTTC	CASSIDGENEQFF
TRBJ1-6	NA	TRBV7-8	NA	TGTGCCAGCAGCCCCCCGGGACGATATAATTCACCCCTCCACTTT	CASSPPGRYNSPLHF
TRBJ1-3	NA	TRBV10-2	NA	TGCGCCAGCAGTGAGTCTTACAGGATAAACACCATATATTTT	CASSESYRINTIYF
TRBJ1-4	NA	TRBV19	NA	TGTGCCAGTAACCGAGGTTACGATGAAAAACTGTTTTTT	CASNRGYDEKLFF
TRBJ1-6	NA	TRBV10-2	NA	TGCGCCAGCAGTGATCAGGGCTATAATTCACCCCTCCACTTT	CASSDQGYNSPLHF
TRBJ2-1	NA	TRBV7-2	TRBD2	TGTGCCAGCACCGGGACTAGCTACAATGAGCAGTTCTTC	CASTGTSYNEQFF
TRBJ1-2	NA	TRBV4-3	TRBD1	TGCGCCAGCAGCCAAGATCGGGGACAGAACTATGGCTACACCTTC	CASSQDRGQNYGYTF
TRBJ1-2	few	TRBV12-3/TRBV12-4	TRBD1	TGTGCCAGCAGTTATGGACAGGGCGGCTACACCTTC	CASSYGQGGYTF
TRBJ1-1	NA	TRBV21-1	NA	TGTGCCAGCAGACATTGGGGGGCCGGGAGGGAAGCTTTCTTT	CASRHWGAGREAFF
TRBJ1-2	NA	TRBV10-1	TRBD1	TGCGCCAGCAGCCCCGACAGGGCCTATGGCTACACCTTC	CASSPDRAYGYTF
TRBJ1-6	NA	TRBV6-6	NA	TGTGCCAGCAGCCACTATAATTCACCCCTCCACTTT	CASSHYNSPLHF
TRBJ1-6	NA	TRBV6-5	NA	TGTGCCAGCAGTTACAGCTATAATTCACCCCTCCACTTT	CASSYSYNSPLHF
TRBJ2-3	once	TRBV10-3	TRBD1	TGTGCCATCAGTGCGCGGGACAGGGGCACAGATACGCAGTATTTT	CAISARDRGTDTQYF
TRBJ1-2	once	TRBV30	NA	TGTGCCTGGAGTGGGGGAGTAATTGGGGGCTACACCTTC	CAWSGGVIGGYTF
TRBJ1-6	NA	TRBV12-3/TRBV12-4	TRBD1	TGTGCCAGCAGAAACAGGGGGCTTTCACCCCTCCACTTT	CASRNRGLSPLHF
TRBJ2-3	once	TRBV7-9	TRBD2	TGTGCCAGCAGCTTAGCGAGGACTAGCGGCACAGATACGCAGTATTTT	CASSLARTSGTDTQYF
TRBJ1-2	NA	TRBV19	NA	TGTGCCAGTAGTATTGGTGATTCCTATGGCTACACCTTC	CASSIGDSYGYTF
TRBJ1-1	NA	TRBV6-5	TRBD1	TGTGCCAGCACTAAACAGGGGGTGGGCACTGAAGCTTTCTTT	CASTKQGVGTEAFF
TRBJ2-1	NA	TRBV10-3	TRBD2	TGTGCCATCAGTGAGGGGATAGCGGGGGGGCGCAATGAGCAGTTCTTC	CAISEGIAGGRNEQFF
TRBJ1-4	NA	TRBV5-1	NA	TGCGCCAGCAAGGAGAGACTGACTAATGAAAAACTGTTTTTT	CASKERLTNEKLFF
TRBJ2-7	NA	TRBV6-2/TRBV6-3	TRBD2	TGTGCCAGCAGTTACGGCGGACTAGCGAGCTACGAGCAGTACTTC	CASSYGGLASYEQYF
TRBJ1-5	NA	TRBV2	NA	TGTGCCAGCAGTGACAGGGGCGGCAATCAGCCCCAGCATTTT	CASSDRGGNQPQHF
TRBJ1-2	NA	TRBV28	NA	TGTGCCACGGGACTCATTAACTATGGCTACACCTTC	CATGLINYGYTF
TRBJ1-1	NA	TRBV7-9	TRBD1	TGTGCCAGCAGCAATGGACAGGGGACAGCTTTCTTT	CASSNGQGTAFF
TRBJ2-5	NA	TRBV5-1	TRBD2	TGCGCCAGCAGCCCGGGAGGGAGTCAAGAGACCCAGTACTTC	CASSPGGSQETQYF
TRBJ2-1	NA	TRBV5-4	NA	TGTGCCAGCAGCTTTAAAAATCCCTACAATGAGCAGTTCTTC	CASSFKNPYNEQFF
TRBJ1-2	NA	TRBV3-1/TRBV3-2	NA	TGTGCCAGCAGCCCCCTACAGGATTCCTATGGCTACACCTTC	CASSPLQDSYGYTF
TRBJ1-4	NA	TRBV30	NA	TGTGCCTGGAGTGTGGGGGGGCCGGATGAAAAACTGTTTTTT	CAWSVGGPDEKLFF
TRBJ2-1	many	TRBV29-1	NA	TGCAGCGTTAACGGACTTTCCAATGAGCAGTTCTTC	CSVNGLSNEQFF
TRBJ2-2	NA	TRBV6-5	TRBD2	TGTGCCAGCAGCGGACTAGCGGGGAACACCGGGGAGCTGTTTTTT	CASSGLAGNTGELFF
TRBJ2-1	NA	TRBV7-9	TRBD2	TGTGCCAGCAGCTTAGGGACTAGCGGTAACAATGAGCAGTTCTTC	CASSLGTSGNNEQFF
TRBJ1-1	NA	TRBV12-3/TRBV12-4	NA	TGTGCCAGCAGCCAGGACTACACTGAAGCTTTCTTT	CASSQDYTEAFF
TRBJ1-6	NA	TRBV5-5	TRBD1	TGTGCCAGCAGCTTGGGTCAGGGGGTTTCACCCCTCCACTTT	CASSLGQGVSPLHF
TRBJ2-3	NA	TRBV27	NA	TGTGCCAGCAGTTTATTCCGGGCTAGCACAGATACGCAGTATTTT	CASSLFRASTDTQYF